These 10 T cell receptor beta chains came from one sample sequenced in a study of T-cell reconstitution after alpha-beta-depleted transplantation in children. During its preparation, the TCRbeta library received unique molecular identifiers. TCRdb reprocessed the PCR reads via MiXCR and lists one record per CDR3 protein. Here the sample spans around 700,000 distinct CDR3 sequences, over 10% being singletons. This sample comprised PBMCs, obtained before TCRalphabeta/CD19-depleted stem cell transplant. The receptors derive from a girl aged 2-10 years with congenital amegakaryocytic thrombocytopenia, due to receive a stem cell transplant.

Only a few counts were recorded for this clonotype. This sequence joins TRBV11-2 and TRBJ2-5, with TRBD2 matching over 8 bases. This CDR3 is built from 16 residues. The germline gives CDR1 SGHAT, CDR2 FQNNGV. The ends lost 2 bases at V and 2 bases at J; junction bases unmatched: 7. For the CDR3, the DNA is TGTGCCAGCAGCTTAACAGCGGGAGAGGGGCAAGAGACCCAGTACTTC. Encoded protein: CASSLTAGEGQETQYF.

The CDR3 region has the DNA TGCAGTGCTAGACAGACTAGCAACGATGAGCAGTTCTTC. Amino acid sequence: CSARQTSNDEQFF. The J gene is TRBJ2-1, the V gene TRBV20-1, with 7 bases identical to TRBD2. The V segment lost 2 bases and the J segment 8 bases; nucleotides outside the gene matches: 6. CDR3 length equals 13 residues. Germline lookup yields CDR1 DFQATT and CDR2 SNEGSKA (reference sequence).

This clonotype has more than one count but fewer than ten. This chain connects TRBV20-1 to TRBJ2-3; 7 nucleotides agree with TRBD2. V shed 0 bases, J shed 0 bases, and the junction held 3 bases outside the gene matches. Per the germline V gene, CDR1 is DFQATT and CDR2 is SNEGSKA (reference sequence). The CDR3 runs 15 residues. The DNA of the CDR3 is TGCAGTGCTAGAGATGAAGCGGGAAGCACAGATACGCAGTATTTT. Encoded protein: CSARDEAGSTDTQYF.

This clonotype came up a few times. This chain joins TRBV2 and TRBJ2-3; 8 nucleotides match TRBD1. The CDR3 has 15 residues. The germline gives CDR1 SNHLY, CDR2 FYNNEI. V lost 6 bases, J lost 2 bases, and 7 bases stayed unmatched. The CDR3 DNA follows: TGTGCCAGCAGGGACCGGGACAGGTCCACAGATACGCAGTATTTT. Its protein is CASRDRDRSTDTQYF. Full variable domain (outside the CDR3, taken from reference TRBV2 and TRBJ2-3): EPEVTQTPSHQVTQMGQEVILRCVPISNHLYFYWYRQILGQKVEFLVSFYNNEISEKSEIFDDQFSVERPDGSNFTLKIRSTKLEDSAMYFCASRDRDRSTDTQYFGPGTRLTVL.

This clonotype was seen just once. The chain links TRBV6-2 or TRBV6-3 to TRBJ2-1; maybe TRBD2 (6 bases). Germline CDR1 MNHEY, CDR2 SVGEGT. Trimming took 5 bases from V and 4 from J, leaving 12 bases between them. The CDR3 runs 14 residues. CDR3 DNA sequence: TGTGCCAGCAGTCCTGGGACTTTTTACAATGAGCAGTTCTTC. As protein: CASSPGTFYNEQFF.

This clonotype was counted only a few times. V usage is TRBV7-9 and J usage is TRBJ2-3; no firm D call. Germline V gives CDR1 SEHNR, CDR2 FQNEAQ (reference sequence). Trimming shortened V by 6 bases and J by 3 bases, and 13 bases separated the two germline ends. The CDR3 runs 14 residues. CDR3 sequence (DNA): TGTGCCAGCAGTCCCTATGCTATAACAGATACGCAGTATTTT. Translating it yields CASSPYAITDTQYF. Based on the CDR3 plus reference TRBV7-9 and TRBJ2-3, the full variable domain is DTGVSQNPRHKITKRGQNVTFRCDPISEHNRLYWYRQTLGQGPEFLTYFQNEAQLEKSRLLSDRFSAERPKGSFSTLEIQRTEQGDSAMYLCASSPYAITDTQYFGPGTRLTVL.

In its sample, this clonotype was seen many times. The CDR3 bases are TGCGCCAGCAGCTTGGAACTGGGACAGAGATTGAACACTGAAGCTTTCTTT. Translated, it gives CASSLELGQRLNTEAFF. V usage is TRBV5-1 and J usage is TRBJ1-1; TRBD1 aligns across 7 bases. Per germline, CDR1 SGHRS and CDR2 YFSETQ. J lost 0 bases, V lost 0 bases, and 8 bases had no gene match. The CDR3 is 17 residues long.

This clonotype was detected a few times. The J gene is TRBJ2-7, the V gene TRBV7-9; TRBD2 aligns across 7 bases. Per the germline V gene, CDR1 is SEHNR and CDR2 is FQNEAQ (reference sequence). This CDR3 has 14 amino acids. The ends lost 0 bases at V and 7 bases at J; junction bases unmatched: 6. CDR3 amino acids: CASSLALTGREQYF. CDR3 nucleotides: TGTGCCAGCAGCTTAGCACTCACCGGGAGGGAGCAGTACTTC.

In nucleotides, the CDR3 is TGCAGTGCTAGCGGGGCGGGAGCTTTCCAGAACGAGCAGTACTTC. Translated, it gives CSASGAGAFQNEQYF. J is TRBJ2-7 and V is TRBV20-1, with 7 bases identical to TRBD2. CDR3 size: 15 residues. CDR1 is DFQATT, CDR2 SNEGSKA, per germline (reference sequence). V was clipped by 3 bases and J by 5 bases; unmatched bases: 13.

This clonotype was counted at least ten times. This chain links TRBV20-1 with TRBJ2-7; D is possibly TRBD1 (6 bases). This CDR3 is built from 11 residues. Trimming cost V 7 bases and J 0 bases, with 7 bases left between them. The germline V gene has CDR1 DFQATT and CDR2 SNEGSKA (reference sequence). CDR3: CSVQGSYEQYF. The CDR3, as DNA: TGCAGTGTACAGGGCTCCTACGAGCAGTACTTC.